The clone carrying this TCR beta chain came up a few times. Its target is unknown. These data are taken from a study of blood T cells in healthy people across ages. Primed by a sample-barcoded 5' primer and a J-beta primer mix, a second PCR proceeded for 7 to 11 cycles. Tagging of each cDNA molecule was performed by a template-switch adaptor with 12 random nucleotides. TCRdb re-derived calls from the 5' RACE reads in MiXCR, one entry per CDR3 protein. The sample holds 780,000 or so distinct CDR3 sequences, 45% to 70% seen once. Study-wide points: It was not possible, with unsorted PBMCs, to conclusively compare naive and antigen-experienced cells. The diversity estimates, figures obtained from one million T cells, were considered underestimates. In older individuals, TCR beta diversity per million T cells was lower, falling roughly linearly with age.

In germline, CDR1 is MDHEN, CDR2 SYDVKM. This CDR3 is built from 15 residues. The V end was cut by 3 bases, the J end by 4 bases, with 16 bases between. This sequence joins TRBV28 and TRBJ2-7; tentatively, D is TRBD1 (8 bases). The clonotype originates from a man in his forties or fifties in good health. Specimen: blood. CDR3 sequence (DNA): TGTGCCAGCAGTTTGGCACAGGGGGGGTCGTACGAGCAGTACTTC. Encoded protein: CASSLAQGGSYEQYF.